This entry features one T cell receptor beta chain sequence. For the second PCR, which ran for about 7 to 12 cycles, a sample-barcoded 5' primer and a J-beta primer mix were used. In TCRdb, the 5' RACE reads were re-called with MiXCR into one record per CDR3 protein. This table holds more than 550,000 distinct CDR3 sequences, 22% found once. This entry belongs to a study of blood T cells in healthy people across ages. The clonotype originates from a man in his 70s in good health. Sequenced: blood.

CDR3 DNA sequence: TGTGCCATACGACAAATGAACACTGAAGCTTTCTTT. This encodes CAIRQMNTEAFF. The chain employs TRBV10-3 and TRBJ1-1; no firm D call. Between the trimmed V and J ends, which lost 9 bases and 0 bases, there was a span of 8 bases. The CDR3 is 12 residues long. The germline V gene encodes CDR1 ENHRY and CDR2 SYGVKD.